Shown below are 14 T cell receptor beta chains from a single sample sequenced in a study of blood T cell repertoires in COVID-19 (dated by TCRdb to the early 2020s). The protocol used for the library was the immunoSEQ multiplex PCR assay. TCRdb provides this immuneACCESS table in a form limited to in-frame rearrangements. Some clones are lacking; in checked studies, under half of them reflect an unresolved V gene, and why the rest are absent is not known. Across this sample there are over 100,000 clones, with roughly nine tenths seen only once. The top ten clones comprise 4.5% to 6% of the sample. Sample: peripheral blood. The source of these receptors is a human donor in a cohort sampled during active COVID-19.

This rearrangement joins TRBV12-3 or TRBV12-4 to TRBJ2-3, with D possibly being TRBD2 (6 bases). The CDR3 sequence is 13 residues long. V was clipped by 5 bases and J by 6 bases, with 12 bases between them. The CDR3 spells CASSLGRGDTQYF. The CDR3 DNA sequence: TGTGCCAGCAGTCTTGGGCGGGGCGATACGCAGTATTTT.

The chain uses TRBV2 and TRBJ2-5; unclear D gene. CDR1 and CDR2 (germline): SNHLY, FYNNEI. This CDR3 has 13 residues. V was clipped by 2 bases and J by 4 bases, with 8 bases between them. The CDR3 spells CASSELELETQYF. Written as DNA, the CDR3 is TGTGCCAGCAGTGAATTGGAGTTAGAGACCCAGTACTTC.

The CDR3 nucleotides read TGTGCCACCTCGACAGCCACAGATACGCAGTATTTT. It yields the protein CATSTATDTQYF. V gene TRBV10-3 combines with J gene TRBJ2-3; weak D call: TRBD1 (5 bases). Germline V gene lookup returns CDR1 ENHRY and CDR2 SYGVKD. Trimming took 10 bases from V and 2 from J, leaving 10 bases between them. This CDR3 has 12 residues.

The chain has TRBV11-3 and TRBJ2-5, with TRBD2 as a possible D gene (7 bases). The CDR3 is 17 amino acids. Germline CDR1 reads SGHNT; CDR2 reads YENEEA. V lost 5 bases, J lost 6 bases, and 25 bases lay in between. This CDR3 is CASSASLGGGSRKTQYF. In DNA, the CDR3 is TGTGCCAGCAGCGCCTCCCTGGGGGGGGGCAGCCGGAAGACCCAGTACTTC. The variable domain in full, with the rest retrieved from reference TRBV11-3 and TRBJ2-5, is EAGVVQSPRYKIIEKKQPVAFWCNPISGHNTLYWYLQNLGQGPELLIRYENEEAVDDSQLPKDRFSAERLKGVDSTLKIQPAELGDSAVYLCASSASLGGGSRKTQYFGPGTRLLVL.

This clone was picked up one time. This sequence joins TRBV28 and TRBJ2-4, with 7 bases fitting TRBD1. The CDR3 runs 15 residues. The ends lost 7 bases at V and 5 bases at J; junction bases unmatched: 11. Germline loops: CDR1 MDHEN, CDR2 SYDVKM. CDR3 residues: CASTTLDRAENIQYF. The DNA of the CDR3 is TGTGCCAGCACCACCCTTGACAGGGCCGAAAACATTCAGTACTTC.

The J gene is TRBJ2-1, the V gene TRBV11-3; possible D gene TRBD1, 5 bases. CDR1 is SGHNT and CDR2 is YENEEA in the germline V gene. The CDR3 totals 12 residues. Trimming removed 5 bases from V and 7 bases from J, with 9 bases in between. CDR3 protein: CASSPDSNEQFF. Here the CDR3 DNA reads TGTGCCAGCAGCCCTGACAGTAATGAGCAGTTCTTC.

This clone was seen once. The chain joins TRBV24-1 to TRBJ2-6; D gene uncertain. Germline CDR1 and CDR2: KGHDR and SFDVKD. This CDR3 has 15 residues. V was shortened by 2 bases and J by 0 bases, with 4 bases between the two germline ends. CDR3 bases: TGTGCCACCAGTGATTACGGCTCTGGGGCCAACGTCCTGACTTTC. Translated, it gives CATSDYGSGANVLTF.

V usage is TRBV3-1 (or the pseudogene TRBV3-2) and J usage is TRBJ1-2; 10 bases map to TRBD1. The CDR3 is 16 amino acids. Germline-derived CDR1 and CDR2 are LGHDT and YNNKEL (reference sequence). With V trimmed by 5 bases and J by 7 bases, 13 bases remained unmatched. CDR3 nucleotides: TGTGCCAGCAGCACCGACAGGGGGCGCCGAGGCGGTGGCTACACCTTC. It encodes CASSTDRGRRGGGYTF.

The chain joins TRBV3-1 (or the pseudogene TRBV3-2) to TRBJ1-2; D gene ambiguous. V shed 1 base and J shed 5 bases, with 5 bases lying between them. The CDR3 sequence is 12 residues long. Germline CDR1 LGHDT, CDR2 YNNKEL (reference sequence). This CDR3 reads CASSQVDYGYTF. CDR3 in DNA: TGTGCCAGCAGCCAAGTAGATTATGGCTACACCTTC.

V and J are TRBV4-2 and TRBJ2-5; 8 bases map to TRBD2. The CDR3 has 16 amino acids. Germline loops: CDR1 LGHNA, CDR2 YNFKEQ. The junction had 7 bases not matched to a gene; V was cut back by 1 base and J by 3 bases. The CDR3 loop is CASSQGSGSGKETQYF. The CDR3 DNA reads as TGTGCCAGCAGCCAAGGGAGCGGGAGTGGGAAAGAGACCCAGTACTTC.

The CDR3 DNA follows: TGTGCCAGCAGCACGGACAGTAAAGAGACCCAGTACTTC. It codes for CASSTDSKETQYF. This sequence joins TRBV7-3 and TRBJ2-5; maybe TRBD1 (6 bases). The CDR3 runs 13 residues. Germline V gives CDR1 SGHTA, CDR2 FQGTGA. The V end was cut by 5 bases, the J end by 3 bases, with 10 bases between. The variable domain in full, with the rest retrieved from reference TRBV7-3 and TRBJ2-5, is GAGVSQTPSNKVTEKGKYVELRCDPISGHTALYWYRQSLGQGPEFLIYFQGTGAADDSGLPNDRFFAVRPEGSVSTLKIQRTERGDSAVYLCASSTDSKETQYFGPGTRLLVL.

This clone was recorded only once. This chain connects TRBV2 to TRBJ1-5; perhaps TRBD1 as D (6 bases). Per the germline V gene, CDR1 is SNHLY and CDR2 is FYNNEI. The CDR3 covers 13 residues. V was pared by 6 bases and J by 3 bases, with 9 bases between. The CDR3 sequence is CASRDRLNQPQHF. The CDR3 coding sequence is TGTGCCAGCAGAGACAGGCTCAATCAGCCCCAGCATTTT. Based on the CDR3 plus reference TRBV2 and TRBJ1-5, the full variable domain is EPEVTQTPSHQVTQMGQEVILRCVPISNHLYFYWYRQILGQKVEFLVSFYNNEISEKSEIFDDQFSVERPDGSNFTLKIRSTKLEDSAMYFCASRDRLNQPQHFGDGTRLSIL.

The CDR3 sequence is CASSLALTGHGYTF. The CDR3 DNA reads as TGTGCCAGCAGCTTAGCGTTGACAGGTCATGGCTACACCTTC. J is TRBJ1-2 and V is TRBV7-9, with D maybe TRBD1 (6 bases). This CDR3 has 14 residues. V was pared by 0 bases and J by 6 bases, with 11 bases between. Germline CDR1 reads SEHNR; CDR2 reads FQNEAQ (reference sequence).

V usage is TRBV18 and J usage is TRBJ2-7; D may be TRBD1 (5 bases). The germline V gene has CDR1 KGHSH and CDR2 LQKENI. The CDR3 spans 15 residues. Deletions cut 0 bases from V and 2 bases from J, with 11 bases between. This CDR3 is CASSPPGRGPYEQYF. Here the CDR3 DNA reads TGTGCCAGCTCACCACCGGGTAGGGGTCCCTACGAGCAGTACTTC. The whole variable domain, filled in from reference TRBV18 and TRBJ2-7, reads NAGVMQNPRHLVRRRGQEARLRCSPMKGHSHVYWYRQLPEEGLKFMVYLQKENIIDESGMPKERFSAEFPKEGPSILRIQQVVRGDSAAYFCASSPPGRGPYEQYFGPGTRLTVT.